The 6 T cell receptor beta chains given below trace back to one sample, sequenced in a study of T cells and Merkel cell carcinoma outcomes. The assay was immunoSEQ multiplex PCR, and TCRdb's table has in-frame clones only and misses some. The sample lists 10,000 to 15,000 clones, about 95% occurring once. Sequencing was carried out using tumor tissue from Merkel cell carcinoma. These receptors all stem from a human donor with Merkel cell carcinoma.

V usage is TRBV29-1 and J usage is TRBJ1-2, with D tentatively TRBD1 (6 bases). Trimming shortened V by 6 bases and J by 0 bases, and 11 bases separated the two germline ends. Looked up from germline, CDR1 is SQVTM and CDR2 is ANQGSEA. The CDR3 covers 13 residues. The CDR3 DNA reads as TGCAGCGTCTCGACAGGTACTAACTATGGCTACACCTTC. Amino acid sequence: CSVSTGTNYGYTF.

The chain uses TRBV6-5 and TRBJ2-5; maybe TRBD1 (5 bases). CDR1 is MNHEY, CDR2 SVGAGI, per germline. The V and J ends lost 0 bases and 2 bases respectively, with 13 bases between them. This CDR3 is 16 amino acids long. CDR3 loop: CASSYSPRVIQETQYF. CDR3 DNA: TGTGCCAGCAGTTACTCGCCCAGGGTTATACAAGAGACCCAGTACTTC.

J is TRBJ2-1 and V is TRBV13; D may match TRBD1 or TRBD2 (6 bases each). CDR1 is PRHDT and CDR2 is FYEKMQ in the germline V gene (reference sequence). V lost 5 bases, J lost 7 bases, and 27 bases lay in between. The CDR3 has 18 residues. As DNA, the CDR3 is TGTGCCAGCAGCAGAGGGGGTCTAGCGAGCGGCTTTGGTAATGAGCAGTTCTTC. Amino acids: CASSRGGLASGFGNEQFF. Together with reference TRBV13 and TRBJ2-1, the CDR3 gives the full variable domain: AAGVIQSPRHLIKEKRETATLKCYPIPRHDTVYWYQQGPGQDPQFLISFYEKMQSDKGSIPDRFSAQQFSDYHSELNMSSLELGDSALYFCASSRGGLASGFGNEQFFGPGTRLTVL.

The chain carries TRBV9 and TRBJ2-2; TRBD1 matches at 7 bases. CDR1 SGDLS and CDR2 YYNGEE come from the germline V gene. V trimming: 4 bases; J trimming: 6 bases; junction bases outside the gene matches: 9. CDR3 length: 15 amino acids. The CDR3 region has the DNA TGTGCCAGCAGCAACAGGGGTGGGGATCCCGGGGAGCTGTTTTTT. Translated: CASSNRGGDPGELFF.

The rearrangement joins TRBV6-7 to TRBJ2-1; D may be TRBD2 (5 bases). TRBV6-7 is recorded as an ORF, its role being uncertain. CDR3 length: 15 residues. V lost 1 base to trimming and J lost 7 bases, with 14 bases between them. This CDR3 is CASSYFSEPPNEQFF. CDR3 nucleotides: TGTGCCAGCAGTTACTTTAGCGAGCCGCCAAATGAGCAGTTCTTC.

CDR3 coding DNA: TGCGCCAGCAGCCCCCAGAAGGGAAACTATGGCTACACCTTC. Translated: CASSPQKGNYGYTF. The chain couples TRBV4-1 to TRBJ1-2; D is unresolved. Trimming removed 4 bases at V and 2 bases at J, with 11 bases between. This CDR3 region has 14 residues. Germline-derived CDR1 and CDR2 are MGHRA and YSYEKL.